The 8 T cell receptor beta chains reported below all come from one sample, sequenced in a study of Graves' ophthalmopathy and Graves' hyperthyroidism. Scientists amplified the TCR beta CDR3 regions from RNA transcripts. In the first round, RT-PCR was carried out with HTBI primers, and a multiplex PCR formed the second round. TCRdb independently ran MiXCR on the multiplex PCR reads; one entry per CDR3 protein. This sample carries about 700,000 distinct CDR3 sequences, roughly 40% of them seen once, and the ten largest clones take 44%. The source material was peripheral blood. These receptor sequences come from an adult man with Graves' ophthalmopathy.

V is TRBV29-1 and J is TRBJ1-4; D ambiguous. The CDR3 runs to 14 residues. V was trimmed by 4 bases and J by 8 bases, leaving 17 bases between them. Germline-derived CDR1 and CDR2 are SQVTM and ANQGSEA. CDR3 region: CSVVAQVNGEKLFF. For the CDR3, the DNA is TGCAGCGTTGTAGCCCAGGTCAACGGGGAAAAACTGTTTTTT.

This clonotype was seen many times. Written as DNA, the CDR3 is TGTGCCAGCAGCTTCGGGACGACGAACACTGAAGCTTTCTTT. This translates into CASSFGTTNTEAFF. The V and J genes are TRBV7-2 and TRBJ1-1; possibly TRBD1 for D (5 bases). The CDR3 runs to 14 residues. Trimming left V 3 bases short and J 1 base short, with 9 bases between. CDR1 and CDR2 from the germline V gene are SGHTA and FQGNSA.

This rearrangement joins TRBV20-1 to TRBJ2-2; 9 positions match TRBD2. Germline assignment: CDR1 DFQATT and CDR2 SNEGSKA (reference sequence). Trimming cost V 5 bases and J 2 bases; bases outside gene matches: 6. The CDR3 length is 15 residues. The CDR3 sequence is CSAEMTSGNTGELFF. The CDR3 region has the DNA TGCAGTGCTGAGATGACTAGCGGTAACACCGGGGAGCTGTTTTTT.

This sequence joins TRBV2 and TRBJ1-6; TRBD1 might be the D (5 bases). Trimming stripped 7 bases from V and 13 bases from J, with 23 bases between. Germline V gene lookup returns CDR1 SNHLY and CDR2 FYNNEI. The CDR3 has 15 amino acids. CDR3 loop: CASTYGGRVEGPLHF. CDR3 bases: TGTGCCAGCACTTACGGTGGCAGGGTAGAGGGCCCCCTCCACTTT. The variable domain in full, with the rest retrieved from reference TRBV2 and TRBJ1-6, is EPEVTQTPSHQVTQMGQEVILRCVPISNHLYFYWYRQILGQKVEFLVSFYNNEISEKSEIFDDQFSVERPDGSNFTLKIRSTKLEDSAMYFCASTYGGRVEGPLHFGNGTRLTVT.

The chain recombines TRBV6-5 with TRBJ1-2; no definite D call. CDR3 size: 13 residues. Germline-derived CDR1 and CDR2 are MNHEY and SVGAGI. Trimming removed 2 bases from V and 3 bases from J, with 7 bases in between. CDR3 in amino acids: CASSYEGHYGYTF. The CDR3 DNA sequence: TGTGCCAGCAGTTACGAGGGTCACTATGGCTACACCTTC.

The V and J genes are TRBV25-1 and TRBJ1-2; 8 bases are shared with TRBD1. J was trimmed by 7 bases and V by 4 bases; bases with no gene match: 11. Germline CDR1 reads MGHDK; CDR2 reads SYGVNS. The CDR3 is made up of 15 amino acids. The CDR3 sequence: CASSARAGQGFGYTF. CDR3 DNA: TGTGCCAGCAGTGCTAGAGCCGGACAGGGTTTTGGCTACACCTTC.

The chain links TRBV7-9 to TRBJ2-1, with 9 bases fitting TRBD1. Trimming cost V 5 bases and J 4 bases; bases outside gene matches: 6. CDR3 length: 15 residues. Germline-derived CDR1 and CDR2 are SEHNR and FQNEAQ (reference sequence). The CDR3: CASSPTGGGYNEQFF. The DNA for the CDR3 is TGTGCCAGCAGCCCAACAGGGGGCGGGTACAATGAGCAGTTCTTC.

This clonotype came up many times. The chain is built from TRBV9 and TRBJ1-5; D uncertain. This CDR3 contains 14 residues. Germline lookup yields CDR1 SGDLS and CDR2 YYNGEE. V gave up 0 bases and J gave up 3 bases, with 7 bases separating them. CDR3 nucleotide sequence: TGTGCCAGCAGCGTAGACGGGCACAATCAGCCCCAGCATTTT. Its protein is CASSVDGHNQPQHF.